The clone carrying this T cell receptor (beta chain) turned up a few times. These data are taken from a study of regulatory T cells in long-lasting Graves disease. Libraries of TCR beta came from iRepertoire HTBI primers plus Arm-PCR of CDR3 regions. A single record per CDR3 protein comes from TCRdb applying MiXCR to the multiplex PCR reads. This sample carries more than 350,000 distinct CDR3 sequences, about 21% of them seen once, and the ten largest clones take roughly an eighth. CDR3 length: 17 amino acids. Per germline, CDR1 LGHDT and CDR2 YNNKEL (reference sequence). V shed 1 base, J shed 0 bases, and the junction held 6 bases outside the gene matches. Time point indicated: persistent/refractory GD, antithyroid drugs over 5 years with positive TRAb. The TCR library was prepared using RNA isolated from PBMCs.

This chain connects TRBV3-1 to TRBJ2-4; 7 nucleotides agree with TRBD2. Material: peripheral blood mononuclear cells (PBMCs), obtained when the disease was refractory, from a patient treated with antithyroid drugs. This clonotype was sampled from a female donor with Graves disease. The CDR3 reads CASSQAKGGGAKNIQYF. Here the CDR3 DNA reads TGTGCCAGCAGCCAAGCCAAGGGCGGGGGAGCCAAAAACATTCAGTACTTC. The full variable domain, completed using reference TRBV3-1 and TRBJ2-4, is DTAVSQTPKYLVTQMGNDKSIKCEQNLGHDTMYWYKQDSKKFLKIMFSYNNKELIINETVPNRFSPKSPDKAHLNLHINSLELGDSAVYFCASSQAKGGGAKNIQYFGAGTRLSVL.